Below, 4 T cell receptor beta chains from the same sample are listed, as sequenced in a study of beta chain features in type 1 diabetes. Study-level results: Within each of all four CD4+ subsets, Type 1 diabetes patients had TCRB CDR3s that were moderately but significantly shorter.

Sequencing targeted expressed TCRB transcripts, as all isolated RNA had been reverse transcribed. TCRdb's copy holds only in-frame clones and misses some; the assay was immunoSEQ multiplex PCR. The sample includes almost 350,000 clones, approximately 9.9% of them seen just once. These receptors lack a known antigen. Sequenced sample: central memory CD4+ T cells from blood. These TCRs come from a man aged 25-45 years with type 1 diabetes.

This clone came up many times. The chain is built from TRBV29-1 and TRBJ2-2, with 9 bases identical to TRBD2. This CDR3 is 17 amino acids long. The V and J ends lost 3 bases and 5 bases, in that order; junction bases with no gene match: 13. The germline V gene has CDR1 SQVTM and CDR2 ANQGSEA. CDR3 coding DNA: TGCAGCGTTGACGCCCGTGGAGCGGGGGGACGGACCGGGGAGCTGTTTTTT. Protein sequence: CSVDARGAGGRTGELFF.

This chain links TRBV29-1 with TRBJ1-5; 8 nucleotides agree with TRBD1. The CDR3 has 19 residues. V was clipped by 0 bases and J by 4 bases; unmatched bases: 17. Germline V lookup: CDR1 SQVTM, CDR2 ANQGSEA. The CDR3 reads CSVEDPFRPGQGQNQPQHF. CDR3 sequence (DNA): TGCAGCGTTGAAGATCCTTTTCGTCCCGGACAGGGACAGAATCAGCCCCAGCATTTT.

This clone was counted a few times. The chain recombines TRBV5-6 with TRBJ2-7; 7 positions match TRBD1. The CDR3 is made up of 14 amino acids. CDR1 and CDR2 (germline): SGHDT, YYEEEE. The V and J ends lost 2 bases and 2 bases, in that order; junction bases with no gene match: 4. The CDR3 is CASSFGDSPYEQYF. The CDR3 DNA reads TGTGCCAGCAGCTTTGGGGACAGTCCCTACGAGCAGTACTTC.

This chain links TRBV6-1 with TRBJ1-4; 8 positions agree with TRBD1. This CDR3 has 14 residues. Germline V gene data show CDR1 as MNHNS and CDR2 as SASEGT. V shed 10 bases, J shed 3 bases, and the junction held 7 bases outside the gene matches. The CDR3 spells CATYPGGSNEKLFF. CDR3 sequence (DNA): TGTGCCACCTACCCAGGGGGCTCTAATGAAAAACTGTTTTTT.